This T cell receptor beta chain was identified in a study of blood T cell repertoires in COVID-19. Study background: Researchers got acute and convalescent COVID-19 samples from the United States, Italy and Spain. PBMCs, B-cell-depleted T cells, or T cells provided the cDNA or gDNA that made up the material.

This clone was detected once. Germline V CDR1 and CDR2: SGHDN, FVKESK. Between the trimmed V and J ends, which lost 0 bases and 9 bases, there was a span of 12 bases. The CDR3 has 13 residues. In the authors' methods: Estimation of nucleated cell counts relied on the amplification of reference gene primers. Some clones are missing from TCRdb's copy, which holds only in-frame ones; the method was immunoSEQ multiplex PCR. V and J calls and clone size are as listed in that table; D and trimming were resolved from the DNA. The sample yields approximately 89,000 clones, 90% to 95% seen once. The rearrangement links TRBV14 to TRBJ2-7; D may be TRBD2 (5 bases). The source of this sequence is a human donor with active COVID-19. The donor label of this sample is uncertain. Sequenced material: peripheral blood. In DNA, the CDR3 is TGTGCCAGCAGCCAAGATCTTTTTGGAGGGCAGTACTTC. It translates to CASSQDLFGGQYF.